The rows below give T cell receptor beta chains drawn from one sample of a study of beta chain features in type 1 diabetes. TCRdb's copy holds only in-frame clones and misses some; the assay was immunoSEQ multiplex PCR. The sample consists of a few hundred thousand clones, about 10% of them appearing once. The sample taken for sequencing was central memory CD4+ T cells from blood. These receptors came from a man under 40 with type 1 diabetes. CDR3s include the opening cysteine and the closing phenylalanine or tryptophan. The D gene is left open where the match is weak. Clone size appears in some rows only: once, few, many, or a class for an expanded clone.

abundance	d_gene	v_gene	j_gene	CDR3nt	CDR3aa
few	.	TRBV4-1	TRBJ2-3	TGCGCCAGCAGCCAAGATTTGACAGATACGCAGTATTTT	CASSQDLTDTQYF
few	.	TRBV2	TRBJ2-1	TGTGCCAGCAGGTATGATGAGCAGTTCTTC	CASRYDEQFF
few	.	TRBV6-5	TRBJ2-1	TGTGCCAGCAGTTACTCGAATACCTACAATGAGCAGTTCTTC	CASSYSNTYNEQFF
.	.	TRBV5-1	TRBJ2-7	TGCGCCAGCAGCTTGGTACAGCCAGGAGTTTACGAGCAGTACTTC	CASSLVQPGVYEQYF
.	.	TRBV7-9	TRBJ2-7	TGTGCCAGCAGCGGAGACCAGGGGCGGGAGCAGTACTTC	CASSGDQGREQYF
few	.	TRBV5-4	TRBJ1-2	TGTGCCAGCAGCCCCGGCGGGGGCGAGGTTGGCTACACCTTC	CASSPGGGEVGYTF
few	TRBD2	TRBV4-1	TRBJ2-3	TGTGCCAGCAGCCAGTCTGCGAGCGGGAAGGCGGATACGCAGTATTTT	CASSQSASGKADTQYF
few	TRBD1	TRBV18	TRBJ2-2	TGTGCCAGCTCACAAGGGACAGGGGCTACCGCCGGGGAGCTGTTTTTT	CASSQGTGATAGELFF
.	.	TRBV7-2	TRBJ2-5	TGTGCCAGCAGCTTAGTACTTCACCTCCGGGAGACCCAGTACTTC	CASSLVLHLRETQYF
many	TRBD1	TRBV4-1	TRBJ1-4	TGCGCCAGCAGCCATGGGGGACAGGGGGCAGCTAATGAAAAACTGTTTTTT	CASSHGGQGAANEKLFF
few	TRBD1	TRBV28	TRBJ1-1	TGTGCCAGCAGCTCACCCCTAGGACAGGGATGGTTCTTT	CASSSPLGQGWFF
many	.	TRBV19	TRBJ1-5	TGTGCCAGTAGTACCGAGACAGTTAGCAATCAGCCCCAGCATTTT	CASSTETVSNQPQHF
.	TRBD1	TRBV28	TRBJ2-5	TGTGCCAGCACCCCGGACAGGTCAATGTACCAAGAGACCCAGTACTTC	CASTPDRSMYQETQYF
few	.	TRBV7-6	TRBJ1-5	TGTGCCAGCAGCTTAGAGGCGGATAGCAATCAGCCCCAGCATTTT	CASSLEADSNQPQHF
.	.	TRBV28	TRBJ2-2	TGTGCCAGCAGGGCGAACACCGGGGAGCTGTTTTTT	CASRANTGELFF
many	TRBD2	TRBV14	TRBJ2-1	TGTGCCAGCAGCACCACTAGCGGGGCCTACAATGAGCAGTTCTTC	CASSTTSGAYNEQFF
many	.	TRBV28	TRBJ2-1	TGTGCCAGCAGCATCCTACCGGGATTCAATGAGCAGTTCTTC	CASSILPGFNEQFF
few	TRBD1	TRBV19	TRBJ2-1	TGTGCCAGTCTACGAGGGGGCGCCTACAATGAGCAGTTCTTC	CASLRGGAYNEQFF
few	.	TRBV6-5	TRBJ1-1	TGTGCCAGCAGTCCGAAGGGCAACACTGAAGCTTTCTTT	CASSPKGNTEAFF
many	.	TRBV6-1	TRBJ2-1	TGTGCCAGCATTCCGGGGCCAAACTACAATGAGCAGTTCTTC	CASIPGPNYNEQFF
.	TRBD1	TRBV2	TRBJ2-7	TGTGCCAGCCCCAGGGGGTCCACCTACGAGCAGTACTTC	CASPRGSTYEQYF
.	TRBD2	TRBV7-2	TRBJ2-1	TGTGCCAGCAGCTACCTGACTAGCGGCTCTTACAATGAGCAGTTCTTC	CASSYLTSGSYNEQFF